Below, one T cell receptor beta chain is given with its context. Its recognized antigen is unknown. No base quality values were provided; no much bigger clone lies one nucleotide off. These data are taken from a study of response to subunit inactivated influenza vaccine (dated by TCRdb to the late 2010s). In terms of the full investigation: Deep quantitative profiling of the T cell receptor repertoire was used in the study to follow responses to a trivalent subunit inactivated influenza vaccine.

Findings and caveats that apply to the study as a whole: The authors proposed that each seasonal influenza vaccination may bring in only a limited number of new T cells.

The library came from RT-PCR. Sequencing took place on an Illumina HiSeq 2500. TCRdb redid the processing of the public reads, applying fastp at Q25 and MiXCR, and retained in-frame beta chains. Here each entry gathers all rows of one CDR3 protein and keeps the most common genes and DNA. The sample data list about 650,000 distinct CDR3 sequences, and 12% to 15% of these were observed just once. The top ten clones comprise 7.5% to 8% of the sample. Including the terminal cysteine and phenylalanine, the CDR3 comprises 16 residues. Here the CDR3 DNA is all that survives: 48 bases in frame from base 1. Trimming removed 2 bases from V and 6 bases from J; the gene matches leave 8 bases unexplained. The germline V gene sets CDR1 to MNHEY and CDR2 to SVGAGI.

The origin of this receptor is a man aged 45-60 years who received an inactivated influenza vaccine. Donor details come from another sample of the same person, matched by shared clones. The specimen was PBMCs from blood, collected roughly 2 weeks before vaccination. The chain is made from TRBV6-5 and TRBJ2-3; TRBD1 lines up with 10 middle nucleotides. Here is the DNA: TGTGCCAGCAGTTACGGTGCGGGACAGGGGCTGGATACGCAGTATTTT. Its product reads: CASSYGAGQGLDTQYF.